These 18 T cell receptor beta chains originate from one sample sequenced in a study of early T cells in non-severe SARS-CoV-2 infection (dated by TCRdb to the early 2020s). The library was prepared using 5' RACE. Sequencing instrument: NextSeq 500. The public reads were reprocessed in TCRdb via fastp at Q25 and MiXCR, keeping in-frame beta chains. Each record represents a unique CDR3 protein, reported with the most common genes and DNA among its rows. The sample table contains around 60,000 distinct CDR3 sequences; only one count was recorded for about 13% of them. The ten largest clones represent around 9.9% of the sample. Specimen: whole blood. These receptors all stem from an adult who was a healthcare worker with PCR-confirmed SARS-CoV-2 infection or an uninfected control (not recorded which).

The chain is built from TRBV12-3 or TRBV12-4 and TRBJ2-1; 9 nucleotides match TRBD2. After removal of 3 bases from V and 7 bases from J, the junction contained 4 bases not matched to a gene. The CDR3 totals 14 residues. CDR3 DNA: TGTGCCAGCAGTTTGCTAGCGGGAACAAATGAGCAGTTCTTC. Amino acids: CASSLLAGTNEQFF.

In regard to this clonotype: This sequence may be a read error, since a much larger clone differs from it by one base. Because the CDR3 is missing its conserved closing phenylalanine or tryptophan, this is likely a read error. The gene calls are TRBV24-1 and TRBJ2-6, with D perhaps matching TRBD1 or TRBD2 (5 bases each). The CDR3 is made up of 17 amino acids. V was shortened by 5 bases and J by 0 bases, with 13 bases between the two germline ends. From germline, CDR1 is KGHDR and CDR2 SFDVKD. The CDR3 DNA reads TGTGCCACCAGTGTGGGGGACGGCCGCTCTGGGGCCAACGTCCTGACTTCC. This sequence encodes CATSVGDGRSGANVLTS.

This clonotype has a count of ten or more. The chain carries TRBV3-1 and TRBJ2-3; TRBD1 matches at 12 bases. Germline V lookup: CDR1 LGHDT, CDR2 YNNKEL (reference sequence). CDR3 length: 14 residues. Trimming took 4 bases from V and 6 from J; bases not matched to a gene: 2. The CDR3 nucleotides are TGTGCCAGCAGCCCCGGGACAGGGGGCGATACGCAGTATTTT. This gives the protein CASSPGTGGDTQYF.

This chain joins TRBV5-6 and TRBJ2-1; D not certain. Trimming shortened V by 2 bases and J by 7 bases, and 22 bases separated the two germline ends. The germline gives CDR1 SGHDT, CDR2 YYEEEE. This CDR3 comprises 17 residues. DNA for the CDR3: TGTGCCAGCAGCTTTCTCACCCAGAGCGTCATAGGTAATGAGCAGTTCTTC. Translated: CASSFLTQSVIGNEQFF.

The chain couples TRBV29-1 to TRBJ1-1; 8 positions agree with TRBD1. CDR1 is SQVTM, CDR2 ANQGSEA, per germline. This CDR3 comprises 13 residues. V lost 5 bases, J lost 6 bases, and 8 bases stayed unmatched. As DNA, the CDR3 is TGCAGCGTTCCCGGACAGGGCGGCTCTGAAGCTTTCTTT. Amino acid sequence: CSVPGQGGSEAFF.

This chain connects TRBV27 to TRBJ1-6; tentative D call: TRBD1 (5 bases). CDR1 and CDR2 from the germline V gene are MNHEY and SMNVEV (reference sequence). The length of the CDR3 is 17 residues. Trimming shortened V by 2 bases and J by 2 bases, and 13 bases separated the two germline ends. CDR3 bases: TGTGCCAGCAGTTTAAATCAGGGAGGCACCTATAATTCACCCCTCCACTTT. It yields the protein CASSLNQGGTYNSPLHF.

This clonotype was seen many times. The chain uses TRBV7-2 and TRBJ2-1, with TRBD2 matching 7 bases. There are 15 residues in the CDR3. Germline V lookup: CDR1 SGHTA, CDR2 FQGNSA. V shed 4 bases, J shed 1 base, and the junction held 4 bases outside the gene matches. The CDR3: CASSSTSRSYNEQFF. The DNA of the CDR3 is TGTGCCAGCAGCTCGACTAGCAGATCCTACAATGAGCAGTTCTTC.

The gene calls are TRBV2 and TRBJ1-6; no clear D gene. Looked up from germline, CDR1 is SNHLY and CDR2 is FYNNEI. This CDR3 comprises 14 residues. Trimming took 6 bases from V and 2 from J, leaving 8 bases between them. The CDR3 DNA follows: TGTGCCAGCAGCGTGAAGACCTATAATTCACCCCTCCACTTT. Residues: CASSVKTYNSPLHF.

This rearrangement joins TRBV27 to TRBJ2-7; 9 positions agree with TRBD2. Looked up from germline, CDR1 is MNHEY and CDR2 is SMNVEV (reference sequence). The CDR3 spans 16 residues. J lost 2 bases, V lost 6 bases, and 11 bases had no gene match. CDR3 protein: CASSFSGGTETYEQYF. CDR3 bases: TGTGCCAGCAGCTTTAGCGGGGGTACCGAGACCTACGAGCAGTACTTC.

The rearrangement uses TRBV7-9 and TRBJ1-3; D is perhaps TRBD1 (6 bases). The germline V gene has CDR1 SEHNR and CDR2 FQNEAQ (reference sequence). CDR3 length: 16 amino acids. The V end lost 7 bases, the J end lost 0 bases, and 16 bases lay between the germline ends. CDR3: CASTTGGLSSGNTIYF. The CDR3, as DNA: TGTGCCAGCACCACCGGGGGGCTGAGCTCTGGAAACACCATATATTTT.

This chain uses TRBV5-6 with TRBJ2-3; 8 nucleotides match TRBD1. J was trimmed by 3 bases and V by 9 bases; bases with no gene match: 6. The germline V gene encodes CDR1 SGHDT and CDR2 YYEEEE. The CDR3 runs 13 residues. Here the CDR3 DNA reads TGTGCCACCAGGGGGCGCGGGACAGATACGCAGTATTTT. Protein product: CATRGRGTDTQYF.

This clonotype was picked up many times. CDR3 amino acids: CASSSTLSNQPQHF. The CDR3 bases are TGTGCCAGCAGTTCGACCCTAAGCAATCAGCCCCAGCATTTT. This chain links TRBV7-9 with TRBJ1-5; D unresolved. The CDR3 is 14 amino acids. Germline-derived CDR1 and CDR2 are SEHNR and FQNEAQ (reference sequence). The V gene lost 6 bases and the J gene lost 1 base, with 10 bases spanning the gap.

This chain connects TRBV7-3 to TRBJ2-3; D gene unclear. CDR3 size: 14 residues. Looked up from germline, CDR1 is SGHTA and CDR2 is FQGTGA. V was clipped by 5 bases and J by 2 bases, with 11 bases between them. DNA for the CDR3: TGTGCCAGCAGCCTCCAAACTACCACAGATACGCAGTATTTT. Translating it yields CASSLQTTTDTQYF.

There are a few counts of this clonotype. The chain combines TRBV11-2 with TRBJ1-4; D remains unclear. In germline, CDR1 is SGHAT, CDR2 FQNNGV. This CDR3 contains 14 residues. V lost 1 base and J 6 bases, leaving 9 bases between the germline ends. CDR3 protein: CASSLAPGDEKLFF. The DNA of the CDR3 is TGTGCCAGCAGCTTAGCCCCCGGGGATGAAAAACTGTTTTTT.

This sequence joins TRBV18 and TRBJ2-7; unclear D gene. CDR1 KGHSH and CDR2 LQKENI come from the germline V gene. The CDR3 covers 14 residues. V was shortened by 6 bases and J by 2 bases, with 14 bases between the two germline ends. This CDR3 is CASSIKAKAYEQYF. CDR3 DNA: TGTGCCAGCTCTATCAAAGCCAAAGCCTACGAGCAGTACTTC.

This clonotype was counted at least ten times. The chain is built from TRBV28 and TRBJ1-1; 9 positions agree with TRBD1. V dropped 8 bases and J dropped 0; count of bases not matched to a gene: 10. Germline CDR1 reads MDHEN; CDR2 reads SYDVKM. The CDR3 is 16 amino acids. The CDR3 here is CASEGTGPLMNTEAFF. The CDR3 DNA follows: TGTGCCAGCGAGGGGACAGGGCCTTTGATGAACACTGAAGCTTTCTTT.

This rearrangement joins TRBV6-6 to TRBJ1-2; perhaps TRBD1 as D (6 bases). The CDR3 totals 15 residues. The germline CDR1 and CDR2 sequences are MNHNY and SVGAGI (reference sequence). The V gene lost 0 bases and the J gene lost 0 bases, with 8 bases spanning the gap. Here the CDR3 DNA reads TGTGCCAGCAGTTACTCTGACAGGACTAACTATGGCTACACCTTC. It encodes CASSYSDRTNYGYTF.

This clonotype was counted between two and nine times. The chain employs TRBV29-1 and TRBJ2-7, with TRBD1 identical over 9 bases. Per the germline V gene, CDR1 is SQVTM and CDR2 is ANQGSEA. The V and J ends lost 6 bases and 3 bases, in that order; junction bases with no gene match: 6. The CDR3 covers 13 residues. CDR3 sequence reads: CSVRTGAGYEQYF. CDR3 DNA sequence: TGCAGCGTAAGGACAGGGGCCGGCTACGAGCAGTACTTC.